Listed here are 17 T cell receptor beta chains from one sample, sequenced in a study of human T cells and chemical hapten exposure. Time point here: patch test 1, 2 weeks after DPC sensitization. Specified treatment: therapeutic diphenylcyclopropenone sensitization with weekly scalp DPC. A single record per CDR3 protein comes from TCRdb applying MiXCR to the RACE reads. The sample lists roughly 120,000 distinct CDR3 sequences; roughly 13% were seen once. The sample in question was whole blood, obtained in connection with sensitization to the hapten diphenylcyclopropenone (DPC). These receptors all come from a man aged 18-30 years with alopecia areata. Some clones in this sample may be carry-over from other donors' samples.

This clonotype occurred a few times. This sequence joins TRBV10-3 and TRBJ1-1, with D hard to call. Germline V gives CDR1 ENHRY, CDR2 SYGVKD. The CDR3 sequence is 11 residues long. Trimming took 4 bases from V and 9 from J, leaving 9 bases between them. CDR3 protein: CAISGVGKAFF. DNA for the CDR3: TGTGCCATCAGTGGGGTAGGAAAAGCTTTCTTT.

This clonotype was picked up many times. V gene TRBV3-2 combines with J gene TRBJ2-3; the D call TRBD1 from the table was never checked on the DNA. TRBV3-2 is a documented pseudogene. This CDR3 is built from 16 residues. Here the CDR3 reads CASSQDTGQCTDTQYF. DNA of the CDR3: TGTGCCAGCAGCCAAGATACGGGGCAGTGCACAGATACGCAGTATTTT.

The chain has TRBV3-1 and TRBJ1-2; no reliable D call. Deletions cut 3 bases from V and 0 bases from J, with 8 bases between. This CDR3 is built from 14 residues. The germline CDR1 and CDR2 sequences are LGHDT and YNNKEL (reference sequence). In DNA, the CDR3 is TGTGCCAGCAGCCAGGACGACTCTAACTATGGCTACACCTTC. Protein: CASSQDDSNYGYTF.

Only a few counts were recorded for this clonotype. The J gene is TRBJ1-5, the V gene TRBV28; 8 bases are a match to TRBD1. The CDR3 contains 14 residues. The J segment lost 6 bases and the V segment lost 5 bases, leaving 6 bases of the junction unmatched. The germline gives CDR1 MDHEN, CDR2 SYDVKM. The CDR3 DNA reads TGTGCCAGCAGTCCTCCGGACAGGGCTCAGCCCCAGCATTTT. It codes for CASSPPDRAQPQHF.

This clonotype was observed a handful of times. The chain couples TRBV20-1 to TRBJ2-2, with D perhaps matching TRBD1 (5 bases). Trimming left V 0 bases short and J 1 base short, with 12 bases between. The germline CDR1 and CDR2 sequences are DFQATT and SNEGSKA (reference sequence). This CDR3 spans 16 amino acids. CDR3 nucleotides: TGCAGTGCTAGAGATATCGGCAGGGAGAACACCGGGGAGCTGTTTTTT. Translated, it gives CSARDIGRENTGELFF.

V usage is TRBV4-1 and J usage is TRBJ2-7; D call uncertain. The germline V gene has CDR1 MGHRA and CDR2 YSYEKL. Trimming stripped 1 base from V and 1 base from J, with 8 bases between. This CDR3 comprises 14 residues. CDR3 protein: CASSQGAGSYEQYF. CDR3 nucleotides: TGCGCCAGCAGCCAAGGGGCAGGATCCTACGAGCAGTACTTC.

In this sample, this clonotype turned up a few times. This sequence joins TRBV5-4 and TRBJ2-3; no firm D call. The germline CDR1 and CDR2 sequences are SGHNT and YYREEE (reference sequence). Between the trimmed V and J ends, which lost 0 bases and 2 bases, there was a span of 13 bases. This CDR3 is built from 16 residues. The CDR3 nucleotides are TGTGCCAGCAGCTTGGTCGCGATAGGCACCACAGATACGCAGTATTTT. Translation: CASSLVAIGTTDTQYF.

The chain is built from TRBV29-1 and TRBJ2-5; 7 positions match TRBD1. CDR1 and CDR2 (germline): SQVTM, ANQGSEA. The CDR3 contains 14 residues. V dropped 1 base and J dropped 5; count of bases not matched to a gene: 7. CDR3 in DNA: TGCAGCGTTGAAGGGGTTGACAGGGAGGAGACCCAGTACTTC. Protein product: CSVEGVDREETQYF.

In its sample, this clonotype was seen a few times. The rearrangement links TRBV7-9 to TRBJ2-1, with D perhaps TRBD2 (5 bases). The CDR3 extends over 15 amino acids. V was clipped by 2 bases and J by 5 bases, with 13 bases between them. Germline V lookup: CDR1 SEHNR, CDR2 FQNEAQ (reference sequence). The CDR3 DNA sequence: TGTGCCAGCAGCTTACTAAGCCGGGGAGACAATGAGCAGTTCTTC. Its protein product is CASSLLSRGDNEQFF.

The table lists this clonotype with a few counts. The V gene is TRBV6-2 or TRBV6-3, the J gene TRBJ1-1; D might be TRBD1 (6 bases). Germline V gene lookup returns CDR1 MNHEY and CDR2 SVGEGT. V lost 4 bases and J lost 2, with 14 bases in between. The CDR3 totals 15 residues. CDR3 residues: CASSSHDRPNTEAFF. The DNA for the CDR3 is TGTGCCAGCAGTTCCCATGACAGGCCAAACACTGAAGCTTTCTTT.

This rearrangement joins TRBV7-9 to TRBJ2-1; 13 nucleotides align to TRBD2. Trimming at V came to 0 bases and at J to 8 bases, leaving 4 bases not matched to a gene. Germline V gene data show CDR1 as SEHNR and CDR2 as FQNEAQ (reference sequence). The length of the CDR3 is 16 residues. The CDR3 spells CASSLAGLAGVDEQFF. The CDR3 nucleotides read TGTGCCAGCAGCTTAGCCGGACTAGCGGGGGTCGATGAGCAGTTCTTC.

This clonotype was seen more than once but under ten times. The chain carries TRBV18 and TRBJ1-1; D is uncertain. The length of the CDR3 is 15 residues. V shed 2 bases and J shed 1 base, with 11 bases lying between them. Germline CDR1 is KGHSH and CDR2 is LQKENI. CDR3 bases: TGTGCCAGCTCACCAACTTCCGGGCCGAACACTGAAGCTTTCTTT. It translates to CASSPTSGPNTEAFF.

The chain is built from TRBV6-5 and TRBJ1-1; 8 nucleotides align to TRBD1. Germline-derived CDR1 and CDR2 are MNHEY and SVGAGI. CDR3 length: 11 residues. The J segment lost 14 bases and the V segment lost 4 bases, leaving 6 bases of the junction unmatched. CDR3: CASSSGQGGFF. CDR3 nucleotide sequence: TGTGCCAGCAGTTCCGGACAGGGTGGATTCTTT.

V and J are TRBV7-3 and TRBJ2-4; D perhaps matches TRBD1 (6 bases). Germline lookup yields CDR1 SGHTA and CDR2 FQGTGA. V gave up 2 bases and J gave up 4 bases, with 15 bases separating them. This CDR3 has 16 amino acids. CDR3 amino acids: CASSLRKDREKNIQYF. Written as DNA, the CDR3 is TGTGCCAGCAGCTTACGAAAGGACAGAGAGAAAAACATTCAGTACTTC.

V usage is TRBV11-2 and J usage is TRBJ1-3; weak D call: TRBD1 (6 bases). This CDR3 has 17 amino acids. Deletions cut 5 bases from V and 0 bases from J, with 17 bases between. Germline-derived CDR1 and CDR2 are SGHAT and FQNNGV. CDR3 protein: CASSQGLLGSSGNTIYF. In nucleotides, the CDR3 is TGTGCCAGCAGCCAGGGGTTACTGGGATCCTCTGGAAACACCATATATTTT. Together with reference TRBV11-2 and TRBJ1-3, the CDR3 gives the full variable domain: EAGVAQSPRYKIIEKRQSVAFWCNPISGHATLYWYQQILGQGPKLLIQFQNNGVVDDSQLPKDRFSAERLKGVDSTLKIQPAKLEDSAVYLCASSQGLLGSSGNTIYFGEGSWLTVV.

This chain uses TRBV6-5 with TRBJ2-5, with unresolved D. Trimming stripped 3 bases from V and 7 bases from J, with 6 bases between. CDR3 length: 11 residues. Germline CDR1 reads MNHEY; CDR2 reads SVGAGI. The CDR3 DNA sequence: TGTGCCAGCAGTTATAGTGGGACCCAGTACTTC. Encoded protein: CASSYSGTQYF.

This chain links TRBV21-1 with TRBJ2-7; TRBD1 was called by the table and not checked on the DNA. TRBV21-1 is shown as a pseudogene. The CDR3 has 13 residues. The CDR3 coding sequence is TGTGCCAACCCGGGACAGGGAAGGAACGAGCAGTACGTC. Translated, it gives CANPGQGRNEQYV.